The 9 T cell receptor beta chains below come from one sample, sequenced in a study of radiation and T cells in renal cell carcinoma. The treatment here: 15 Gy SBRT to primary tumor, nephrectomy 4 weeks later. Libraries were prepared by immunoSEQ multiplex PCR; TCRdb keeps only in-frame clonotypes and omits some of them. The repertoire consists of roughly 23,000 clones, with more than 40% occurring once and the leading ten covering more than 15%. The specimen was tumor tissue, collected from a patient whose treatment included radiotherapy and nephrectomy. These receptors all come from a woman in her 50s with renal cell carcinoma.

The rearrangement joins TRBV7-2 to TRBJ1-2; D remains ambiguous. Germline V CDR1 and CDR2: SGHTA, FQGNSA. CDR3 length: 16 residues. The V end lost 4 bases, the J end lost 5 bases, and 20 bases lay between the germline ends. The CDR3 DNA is TGTGCCAGCAGCTCCCGCGAGGGCGGATTGCTGTATGGCTACACCTTC. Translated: CASSSREGGLLYGYTF.

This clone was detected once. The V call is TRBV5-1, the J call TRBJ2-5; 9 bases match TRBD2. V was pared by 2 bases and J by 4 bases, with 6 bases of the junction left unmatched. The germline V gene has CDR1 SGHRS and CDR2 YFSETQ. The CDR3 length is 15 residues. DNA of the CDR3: TGCGCCAGCAGCTTCCAGACTAGCGGAAGAGAGACCCAGTACTTC. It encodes CASSFQTSGRETQYF.

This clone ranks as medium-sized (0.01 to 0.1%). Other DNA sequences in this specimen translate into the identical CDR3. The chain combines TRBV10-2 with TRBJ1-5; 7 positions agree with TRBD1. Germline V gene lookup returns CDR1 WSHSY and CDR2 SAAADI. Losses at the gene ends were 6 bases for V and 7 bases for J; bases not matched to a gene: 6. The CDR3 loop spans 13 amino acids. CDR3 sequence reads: CASSEGARQPQHF. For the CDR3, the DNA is TGCGCCAGCAGCGAGGGGGCAAGGCAGCCCCAGCATTTT.

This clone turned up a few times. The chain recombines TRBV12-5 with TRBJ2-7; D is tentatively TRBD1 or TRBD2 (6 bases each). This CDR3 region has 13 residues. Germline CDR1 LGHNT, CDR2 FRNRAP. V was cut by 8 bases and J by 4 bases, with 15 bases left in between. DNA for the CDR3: TGTGCTAGTCGGGGGCAGGGAATATACGAGCAGTACTTC. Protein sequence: CASRGQGIYEQYF.

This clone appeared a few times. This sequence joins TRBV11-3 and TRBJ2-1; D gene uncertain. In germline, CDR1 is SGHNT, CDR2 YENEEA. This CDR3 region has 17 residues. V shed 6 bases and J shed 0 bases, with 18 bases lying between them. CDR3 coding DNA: TGTGCCAGCAGGGCCCACGTGGCGGAGACCTCCTACAATGAGCAGTTCTTC. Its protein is CASRAHVAETSYNEQFF.

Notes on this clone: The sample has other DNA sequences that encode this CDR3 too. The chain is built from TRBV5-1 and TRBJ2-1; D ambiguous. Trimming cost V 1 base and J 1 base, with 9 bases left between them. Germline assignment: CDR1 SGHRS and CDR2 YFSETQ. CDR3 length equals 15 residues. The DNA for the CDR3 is TGCGCCAGCAGCTTGTCACTTCAATCCTACAATGAGCAGTTCTTC. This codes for CASSLSLQSYNEQFF. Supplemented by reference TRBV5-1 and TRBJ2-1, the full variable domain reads KAGVTQTPRYLIKTRGQQVTLSCSPISGHRSVSWYQQTPGQGLQFLFEYFSETQRNKGNFPGRFSGRQFSNSRSEMNVSTLELGDSALYLCASSLSLQSYNEQFFGPGTRLTVL.

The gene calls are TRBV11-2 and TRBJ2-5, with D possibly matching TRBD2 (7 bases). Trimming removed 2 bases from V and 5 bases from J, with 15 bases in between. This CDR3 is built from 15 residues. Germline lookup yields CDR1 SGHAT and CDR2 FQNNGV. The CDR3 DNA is TGTGCCAGCAGCTTAATGCGGGGGCCAGGGGAGACCCAGTACTTC. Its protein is CASSLMRGPGETQYF.

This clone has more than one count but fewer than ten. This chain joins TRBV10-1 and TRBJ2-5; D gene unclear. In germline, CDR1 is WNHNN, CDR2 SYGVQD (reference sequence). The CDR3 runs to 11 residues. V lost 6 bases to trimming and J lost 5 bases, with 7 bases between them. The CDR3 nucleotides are TGCGCCAGCAGCTGTTATGAGACCCAGTACTTC. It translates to CASSCYETQYF.

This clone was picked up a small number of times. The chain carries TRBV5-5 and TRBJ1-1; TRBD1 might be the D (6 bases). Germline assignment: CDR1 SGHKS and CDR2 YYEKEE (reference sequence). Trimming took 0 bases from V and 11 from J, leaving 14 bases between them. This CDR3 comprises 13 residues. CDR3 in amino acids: CASSLALQGGAFF. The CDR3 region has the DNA TGTGCCAGCAGCTTGGCCCTCCAAGGGGGGGCTTTCTTT. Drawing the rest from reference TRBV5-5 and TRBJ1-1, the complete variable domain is DAGVTQSPTHLIKTRGQQVTLRCSPISGHKSVSWYQQVLGQGPQFIFQYYEKEERGRGNFPDRFSARQFPNYSSELNVNALLLGDSALYLCASSLALQGGAFFGQGTRLTVV.